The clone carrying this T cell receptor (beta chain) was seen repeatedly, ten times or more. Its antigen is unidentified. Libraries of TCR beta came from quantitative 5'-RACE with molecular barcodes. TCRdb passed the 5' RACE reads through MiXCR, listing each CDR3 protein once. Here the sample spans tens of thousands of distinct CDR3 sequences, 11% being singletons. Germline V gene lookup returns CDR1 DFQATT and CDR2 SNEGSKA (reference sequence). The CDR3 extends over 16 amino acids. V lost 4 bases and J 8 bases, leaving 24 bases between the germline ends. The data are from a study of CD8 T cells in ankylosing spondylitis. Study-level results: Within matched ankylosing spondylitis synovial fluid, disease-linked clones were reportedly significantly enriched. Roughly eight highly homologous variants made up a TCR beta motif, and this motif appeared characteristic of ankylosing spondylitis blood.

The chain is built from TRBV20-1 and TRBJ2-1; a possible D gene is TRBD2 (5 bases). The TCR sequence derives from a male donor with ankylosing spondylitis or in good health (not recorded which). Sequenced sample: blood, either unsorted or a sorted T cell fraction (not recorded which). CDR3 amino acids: CSANPGLSYTRDEQFF. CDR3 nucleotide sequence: TGCAGTGCTAATCCTGGACTGTCTTACACAAGGGATGAGCAGTTCTTC.